Below, 21 T cell receptor beta chains from the same sample are listed, as sequenced in a study of low-dose radiotherapy and immunotherapy resistance in tumors. Alpha and beta chains were covered, as first-strand cDNA relied on TRAV- and TRBV-specific primers. TCR amplification used roughly 21 PCR cycles, a constant-region primer and a V-primer adapter. MiXCR was run by TCRdb on the reads, yielding one entry per CDR3 protein. The sample includes around 69,000 distinct CDR3 sequences, roughly 31% seen only once; the top ten take around 10%. Documented time point: before trial treatment. The material was PBMCs, obtained before treatment. The receptor set was obtained from a female donor with ovarian cancer.

A word on this clonotype: This is likely an artifact of a read error, given a far larger clone one base away. The V gene is TRBV6-6, the J gene TRBJ2-1, with D perhaps assigned TRBD1 or TRBD2 (6 bases each). The CDR3 loop spans 17 amino acids. Germline loops: CDR1 MNHNY, CDR2 SVGAGI (reference sequence). CDR3 coding DNA: TGTGTCAGCCGGGGGCGGGACATATCAACTAACTACAATGAGCAGTTCTTC. It yields the protein CVSRGRDISTNYNEQFF.

At least ten counts were recorded for this clonotype. A junction boundary mismatches the germline segment, possibly from a read error. This rearrangement joins TRBV5-1 to TRBJ1-2; perhaps TRBD1 as D (6 bases). The germline gives CDR1 SGHRS, CDR2 YFSETQ. This CDR3 spans 16 amino acids. The CDR3 sequence is CASSLETIQGSIGYTF. The CDR3 DNA reads as TGTGCCAGCAGCCTAGAGACAATACAGGGTTCGATTGGCTACACCTTC.

The chain has TRBV28 and TRBJ1-2; a possible D gene is TRBD1 (6 bases). The V gene lost 5 bases and the J gene lost 3 bases, with 13 bases spanning the gap. Germline V gene lookup returns CDR1 MDHEN and CDR2 SYDVKM. The CDR3 length is 14 residues. The CDR3 loop is CASSPLGADYGYTF. In nucleotides, the CDR3 is TGTGCCAGCAGTCCCCTGGGGGCAGACTATGGCTACACCTTC.

This clonotype appeared many times. The gene calls are TRBV19 and TRBJ2-5; D remains ambiguous. This CDR3 has 14 residues. Germline CDR1 is LNHDA and CDR2 is SQIVND (reference sequence). Trimming removed 1 base at V and 0 bases at J, with 6 bases between. The CDR3 DNA reads TGTGCCAGTAGTATAGTAGGCAACCAAGAGACCCAGTACTTC. This gives the protein CASSIVGNQETQYF. The complete variable domain, with remaining parts taken from reference TRBV19 and TRBJ2-5, reads DGGITQSPKYLFRKEGQNVTLSCEQNLNHDAMYWYRQDPGQGLRLIYYSQIVNDFQKGDIAEGYSVSREKKESFPLTVTSAQKNPTAFYLCASSIVGNQETQYFGPGTRLLVL.

In its sample, this clonotype was seen once. The V gene is TRBV12-3 or TRBV12-4, the J gene TRBJ2-1; TRBD2 is a possible D gene (6 bases). The CDR3 has 17 amino acids. V was cut by 2 bases and J by 6 bases, with 20 bases left in between. CDR3 DNA: TGTGCCAGCAGTTTAAAGAGGCTAGCGAGTGAAGGCAATGAGCAGTTCTTC. Translation: CASSLKRLASEGNEQFF.

The chain carries TRBV5-1 and TRBJ2-1; D gene ambiguous. The CDR3 loop spans 13 amino acids. From germline, CDR1 is SGHRS and CDR2 YFSETQ. The V gene lost 0 bases and the J gene lost 7 bases, with 8 bases spanning the gap. The chain's CDR3 is CASSLGLLNEQFF. The CDR3 coding sequence is TGCGCCAGCAGCTTGGGCCTACTGAATGAGCAGTTCTTC.

This clonotype was recorded at least ten times. The rearrangement links TRBV30 to TRBJ1-2; D gene uncertain. The V gene's germline CDR1 is GTSNPN and CDR2 SVGIG (reference sequence). The CDR3 consists of 14 residues. V was clipped by 3 bases and J by 2 bases, with 13 bases between them. CDR3 loop: CAWRRAPANYGYTF. The CDR3 nucleotides read TGTGCCTGGAGAAGGGCCCCGGCCAACTATGGCTACACCTTC. Full variable domain (missing parts from reference TRBV30 and TRBJ1-2): SQTIHQWPATLVQPVGSPLSLECTVEGTSNPNLYWYRQAAGRGLQLLFYSVGIGQISSEVPQNLSASRPQDRQFILSSKKLLLSDSGFYLCAWRRAPANYGYTFGSGTRLTVV.

In its sample, this clonotype was seen many times. The chain joins TRBV7-3 to TRBJ2-1; D unresolved. V was trimmed by 5 bases and J by 4 bases, leaving 15 bases between them. The CDR3 is 15 amino acids. Germline CDR1 is SGHTA and CDR2 is FQGTGA. CDR3 region: CASSTTHDFYNEQFF. CDR3 bases: TGTGCCAGCAGCACGACTCATGACTTTTACAATGAGCAGTTCTTC.

This clonotype was found many times. At one end, the junction sequence differs from germline, possibly due to a read error. This chain joins TRBV23-1 and TRBJ2-3; the D is unclear. TRBV23-1 is identified as an open reading frame with a role that is uncertain. CDR3 length equals 15 residues. In nucleotides, the CDR3 is TGTGCCAGCAGCCCTTCGGACGGAAGCACAGATACGCAGTATTTT. Translation: CASSPSDGSTDTQYF.

This clonotype was observed a handful of times. The chain links TRBV3-1 to TRBJ1-5; D remains unclear. Germline assignment: CDR1 LGHDT and CDR2 YNNKEL (reference sequence). The CDR3 is 15 amino acids. The V and J ends lost 0 bases and 3 bases respectively, with 9 bases between them. CDR3: CASSQDSSVNQPQHF. The CDR3 nucleotides are TGTGCCAGCAGCCAAGATTCTTCAGTCAATCAGCCCCAGCATTTT.

Ten or more counts support this clonotype. V is TRBV6-5 and J is TRBJ1-1, with TRBD1 identical over 7 bases. The CDR3 consists of 14 residues. Germline loops: CDR1 MNHEY, CDR2 SVGAGI. J lost 3 bases, V lost 8 bases, and 9 bases had no gene match. The CDR3: CASGYRGTDTEAFF. Written as DNA, the CDR3 is TGTGCCAGCGGCTACAGGGGAACGGACACTGAAGCTTTCTTT.

The sample holds a few counts of this clonotype. The V call is TRBV12-5, the J call TRBJ1-4; no firm D call. Deletions cut 1 base from V and 8 bases from J, with 2 bases between. CDR3 length: 11 residues. Germline CDR1 LGHNT, CDR2 FRNRAP. In nucleotides, the CDR3 is TGTGCTAGTGGTTTGGGCGAAAAACTGTTTTTT. Translation: CASGLGEKLFF.

In its sample, this clonotype was seen many times. This rearrangement joins TRBV6-5 to TRBJ2-7; tentatively, D is TRBD2 (5 bases). Trimming took off 7 bases at V and 2 bases at J, with 12 bases between the two ends. The CDR3 is 13 residues long. CDR1 is MNHEY and CDR2 is SVGAGI in the germline V gene. This CDR3 reads CASKGAATYEQYF. Here the CDR3 DNA reads TGTGCCAGCAAGGGAGCAGCTACCTACGAGCAGTACTTC.

Comment on this clonotype: It is likely a read error: a sequence one base away is far more abundant. The chain combines TRBV6-2 or TRBV6-3 with TRBJ2-1; D gene ambiguous. From germline, CDR1 is MNHEY and CDR2 SVGEGT. The V gene lost 4 bases and the J gene lost 10 bases, with 14 bases spanning the gap. This CDR3 spans 13 amino acids. CDR3 sequence reads: CASSLEGNYEQFF. CDR3 bases: TGTGCCAGCAGTTTGGAAGGAAACTACGAGCAGTTCTTC.

This clonotype has a handful of counts. The chain combines TRBV19 with TRBJ1-2, with 8 positions matching TRBD1. This CDR3 has 14 residues. Germline CDR1 LNHDA, CDR2 SQIVND (reference sequence). The J segment lost 4 bases and the V segment lost 9 bases, leaving 10 bases of the junction unmatched. CDR3 residues: CASGTGGPRYGYTF. For the CDR3, the DNA is TGTGCCAGCGGGACAGGAGGCCCCCGCTATGGCTACACCTTC.

About this clonotype itself: With only one base between it and a far larger clone, this is likely a read error. The chain joins TRBV24-1 to TRBJ2-1; 9 nucleotides align to TRBD2. V dropped 3 bases and J dropped 10; count of bases not matched to a gene: 12. The length of the CDR3 is 16 residues. Germline lookup yields CDR1 KGHDR and CDR2 SFDVKD. CDR3: CATSDRGLAGVAEQFF. CDR3 nucleotide sequence: TGTGCCACCAGTGATCGTGGGTTAGCGGGAGTTGCCGAGCAGTTCTTC.

This clonotype was seen repeatedly, ten times or more. This chain connects TRBV19 to TRBJ2-3; D is perhaps TRBD2 (5 bases). This CDR3 spans 14 amino acids. The germline V and J ends were trimmed by 4 bases and 4 bases, with 12 bases remaining between them. The germline V gene has CDR1 LNHDA and CDR2 SQIVND (reference sequence). The CDR3 DNA reads as TGTGCCAGTAGTACAACTAGTATTGCAGATACGCAGTATTTT. Amino acids: CASSTTSIADTQYF.

This clonotype was counted ten times or more. V is TRBV27 and J is TRBJ2-5; either TRBD1 or TRBD2 may fit D (5 bases each). The CDR3 is 19 residues long. Trimming shortened V by 4 bases and J by 5 bases, and 29 bases separated the two germline ends. CDR1 and CDR2 (germline): MNHEY, SMNVEV (reference sequence). The CDR3 DNA follows: TGTGCCAGCAGTTCCCTATGGGTACCCGACGGGACCCCCCAGGAGACCCAGTACTTC. Translation: CASSSLWVPDGTPQETQYF.

In its sample, this clonotype was seen a few times. This rearrangement joins TRBV29-1 to TRBJ1-5; 7 positions match TRBD1. V gave up 5 bases and J gave up 1 base; unmatched junction bases: 2. Germline V lookup: CDR1 SQVTM, CDR2 ANQGSEA. This CDR3 has 13 amino acids. The CDR3 loop reads CSVTQGSNQPQHF. CDR3 DNA: TGCAGCGTTACACAGGGGAGCAATCAGCCCCAGCATTTT.

This clonotype was seen at least ten times. Here the CDR3 DNA reads TGTGCCAGCAGCCGAGGACAGATTTTCGCTAGCACAGATACGCAGTATTTT. This encodes CASSRGQIFASTDTQYF. This chain connects TRBV28 to TRBJ2-3, with D tentatively TRBD1 (6 bases). The V gene's germline CDR1 is MDHEN and CDR2 SYDVKM. Trimming took 6 bases from V and 0 from J, leaving 19 bases between them. The CDR3 length is 17 residues.

V and J are TRBV9 and TRBJ1-1; 7 bases align to TRBD1. CDR1 and CDR2 from the germline V gene are SGDLS and YYNGEE. The trim removed 3 bases at V and 4 bases at J, leaving 3 bases unmatched. The length of the CDR3 is 13 residues. The CDR3 protein is CASSDRGGTEAFF. The CDR3 coding sequence is TGTGCCAGCAGCGACAGGGGTGGCACTGAAGCTTTCTTT.